A single sample is the source of the 6 T cell receptor beta chains below, sequenced in a study of regulatory T cells in long-lasting Graves disease. The authors built TCR beta libraries using iRepertoire HTBI primers and Arm-PCR of CDR3 regions. TCRdb reprocessed the multiplex PCR reads with MiXCR, giving one entry per CDR3 protein. Of a few hundred thousand distinct CDR3 sequences in the sample, approximately 22% are singletons; the top ten hold around 12%. The time point denotes: persistent/refractory GD, antithyroid drugs over 5 years with positive TRAb. The TCR library used RNA extracted from PBMCs. Sequenced here: peripheral blood mononuclear cells (PBMCs), sampled when the disease was refractory, from a patient treated with antithyroid drugs. These receptors were obtained from a female donor with Graves disease.

This clonotype has at least ten counts. The chain joins TRBV12-3 or TRBV12-4 to TRBJ1-4; TRBD1 is a possible D gene (5 bases). The V gene lost 5 bases and the J gene lost 9 bases, with 16 bases spanning the gap. This CDR3 has 14 residues. The CDR3 reads CASSPWDGSKKLFF. The DNA of the CDR3 is TGTGCCAGCAGTCCATGGGACGGCTCTAAAAAACTGTTTTTT.

This clonotype was detected a few times. This chain connects TRBV28 to TRBJ1-5; D possibly corresponds to TRBD1 (5 bases). The V gene's germline CDR1 is MDHEN and CDR2 SYDVKM. The germline V and J ends were trimmed by 3 bases and 3 bases, with 15 bases remaining between them. CDR3 length: 16 amino acids. The CDR3 here is CASSFEGRGDNQPQHF. DNA for the CDR3: TGTGCCAGCAGTTTCGAGGGGCGAGGTGACAATCAGCCCCAGCATTTT.

This clonotype showed up just a few times. This rearrangement joins TRBV11-2 to TRBJ1-1; TRBD1 is a possible D gene (5 bases). Trimming shortened V by 3 bases and J by 5 bases, and 16 bases separated the two germline ends. CDR1 and CDR2 from the germline V gene are SGHAT and FQNNGV. The CDR3 runs to 15 residues. As DNA, the CDR3 is TGTGCCAGCAGCTTGGGACGCCTGGGGAGTACTGAAGCTTTCTTT. This sequence encodes CASSLGRLGSTEAFF.

Many counts were recorded for this clonotype. The chain employs TRBV20-1 and TRBJ1-4; 9 positions match TRBD1. The CDR3 covers 17 residues. Trimming removed 7 bases from V and 0 bases from J; junction bases left unmatched: 12. CDR1 is DFQATT and CDR2 is SNEGSKA in the germline V gene (reference sequence). The CDR3 region is CSVKGQGKIATNEKLFF. The CDR3 DNA reads as TGCAGTGTCAAGGGACAGGGAAAAATTGCAACTAATGAAAAACTGTTTTTT.

This clonotype appeared many times. The chain employs TRBV29-1 and TRBJ2-5, with D perhaps given as TRBD1 or TRBD2 (5 bases each). Trimming shortened V by 3 bases and J by 1 base, and 12 bases separated the two germline ends. In germline, CDR1 is SQVTM, CDR2 ANQGSEA. The CDR3 is 14 amino acids. The CDR3 nucleotides read TGCAGCGTTGATGTTAGGGACCCCCAAGAGACCCAGTACTTC. This translates into CSVDVRDPQETQYF. The whole variable domain, remainder taken from reference TRBV29-1 and TRBJ2-5, is SAVISQKPSRDICQRGTSLTIQCQVDSQVTMMFWYRQQPGQSLTLIATANQGSEATYESGFVIDKFPISRPNLTFSTLTVSNMSPEDSSIYLCSVDVRDPQETQYFGPGTRLLVL.

This clonotype came up many times. V usage is TRBV2 and J usage is TRBJ2-7; the D gene is possibly TRBD1 (6 bases). The V and J ends lost 6 bases and 2 bases respectively, with 14 bases between them. CDR1 and CDR2 (germline): SNHLY, FYNNEI. The CDR3 runs 14 residues. This CDR3 is CASRFEGTTYEQYF. The CDR3 nucleotides read TGTGCCAGCAGGTTCGAAGGGACAACCTACGAGCAGTACTTC.